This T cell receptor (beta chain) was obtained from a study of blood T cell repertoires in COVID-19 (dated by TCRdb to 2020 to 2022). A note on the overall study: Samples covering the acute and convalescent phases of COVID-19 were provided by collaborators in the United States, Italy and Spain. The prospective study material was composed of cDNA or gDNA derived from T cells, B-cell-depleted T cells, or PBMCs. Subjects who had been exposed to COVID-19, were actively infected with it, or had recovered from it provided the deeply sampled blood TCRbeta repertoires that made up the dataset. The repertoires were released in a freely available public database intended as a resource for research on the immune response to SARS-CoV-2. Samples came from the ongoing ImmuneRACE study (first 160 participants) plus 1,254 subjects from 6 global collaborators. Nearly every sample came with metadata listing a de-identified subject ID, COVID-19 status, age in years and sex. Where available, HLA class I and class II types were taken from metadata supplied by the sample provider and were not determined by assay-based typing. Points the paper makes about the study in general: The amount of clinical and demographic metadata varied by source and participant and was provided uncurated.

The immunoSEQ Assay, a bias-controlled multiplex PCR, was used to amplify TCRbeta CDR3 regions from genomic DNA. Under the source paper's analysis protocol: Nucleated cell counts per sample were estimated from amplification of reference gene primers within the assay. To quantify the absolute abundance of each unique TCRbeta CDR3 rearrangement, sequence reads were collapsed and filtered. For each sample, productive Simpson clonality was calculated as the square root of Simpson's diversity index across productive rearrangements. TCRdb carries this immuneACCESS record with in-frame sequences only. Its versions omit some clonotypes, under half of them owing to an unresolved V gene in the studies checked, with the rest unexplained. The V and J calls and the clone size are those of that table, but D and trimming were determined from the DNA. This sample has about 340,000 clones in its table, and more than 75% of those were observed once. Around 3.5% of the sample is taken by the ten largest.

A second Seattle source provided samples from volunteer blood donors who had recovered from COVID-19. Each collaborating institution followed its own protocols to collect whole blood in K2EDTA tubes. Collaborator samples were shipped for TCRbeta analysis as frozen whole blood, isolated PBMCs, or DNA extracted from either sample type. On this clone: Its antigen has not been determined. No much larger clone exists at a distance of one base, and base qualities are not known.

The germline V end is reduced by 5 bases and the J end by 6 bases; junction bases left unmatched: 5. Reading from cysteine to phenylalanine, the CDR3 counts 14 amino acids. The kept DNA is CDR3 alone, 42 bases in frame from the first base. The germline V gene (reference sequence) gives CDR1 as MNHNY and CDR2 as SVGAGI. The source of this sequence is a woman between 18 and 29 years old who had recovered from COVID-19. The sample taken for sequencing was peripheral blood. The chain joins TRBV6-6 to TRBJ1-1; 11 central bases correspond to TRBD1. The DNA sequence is TGTGCCAGCAGTAGGGGACAGGGGGTCTCTGAAGCTTTCTTT. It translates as CASSRGQGVSEAFF.